This T cell receptor beta chain was found in a study of immune evolution from preneoplasia to lung adenocarcinoma. With regard to this clone: The antigen remains undetermined.

V was pared by 5 bases and J by 10 bases, with 7 bases of the junction left unmatched. The CDR3 is 13 amino acids. Germline V gene sequence: CDR1 SGHAT, CDR2 FQDESV (reference sequence). Sequencing used immunoSEQ multiplex PCR; TCRdb keeps in-frame clones, though not all of them. Of over 11,000 clones listed, more than 80% are singletons. Whole-study findings and limits: Top clone frequencies peaked in normal lung, apparently declining through invasive adenocarcinoma.

Resections took place in Japan or China from about 2014 to 2018. Nucleic acids came from premalignant or tumor cells enriched by macro-dissection. The chain combines TRBV11-1 with TRBJ1-1, with 10 bases matching TRBD1. This receptor was taken from a person aged 70 to 80 with lung adenocarcinoma. Sequencing was performed on FFPE minimally invasive lung adenocarcinoma tissue. The CDR3 loop is CASSRRQGAGAFF. In nucleotides, the CDR3 is TGTGCCAGCAGCCGAAGACAGGGGGCGGGAGCTTTCTTT.